These 15 T cell receptor beta chains share one sample of origin, sequenced in a study of early T cells in non-severe SARS-CoV-2 infection. TCRdb passed the 5' RACE reads through MiXCR, listing each CDR3 protein once. The sample yields roughly 93,000 distinct CDR3 sequences, 14% to 15% seen once. Input material: whole blood. Receptors were obtained from an adult who was a healthcare worker with PCR-confirmed SARS-CoV-2 infection or an uninfected control (not recorded which).

Ten or more counts support this clonotype. The chain couples TRBV5-1 to TRBJ1-4; D call uncertain. Trimming took 1 base from V and 2 from J, leaving 12 bases between them. CDR1 and CDR2 (germline): SGHRS, YFSETQ. The CDR3 contains 16 residues. The CDR3 region is CASSLLGFSTNEKLFF. Here the CDR3 DNA reads TGCGCCAGCAGCTTGTTGGGGTTTTCGACTAATGAAAAACTGTTTTTT. The full variable domain, rest sourced from reference TRBV5-1 and TRBJ1-4, is KAGVTQTPRYLIKTRGQQVTLSCSPISGHRSVSWYQQTPGQGLQFLFEYFSETQRNKGNFPGRFSGRQFSNSRSEMNVSTLELGDSALYLCASSLLGFSTNEKLFFGSGTQLSVL.

This clonotype was seen more than once but under ten times. The chain recombines TRBV12-3 or TRBV12-4 with TRBJ1-2, with D possibly matching TRBD1 (6 bases). Trimming took 5 bases from V and 4 from J, leaving 17 bases between them. The length of the CDR3 is 15 residues. CDR3: CASSQLLRGGYGYTF. The CDR3 DNA reads as TGTGCCAGCAGTCAACTTCTCAGGGGAGGCTATGGCTACACCTTC.

This clonotype was counted at least ten times. This chain joins TRBV20-1 and TRBJ2-3, with TRBD2 identical over 13 bases. Germline V gene data show CDR1 as DFQATT and CDR2 as SNEGSKA (reference sequence). The CDR3 is made up of 16 amino acids. Losses at the gene ends were 2 bases for V and 0 bases for J; bases not matched to a gene: 2. CDR3 loop: CSARRLAGGSTDTQYF. The CDR3 nucleotides read TGCAGTGCTAGAAGACTAGCGGGGGGCAGCACAGATACGCAGTATTTT.

The rearrangement uses TRBV10-3 and TRBJ1-3; D perhaps matches TRBD1 (5 bases). CDR1 and CDR2 (germline): ENHRY, SYGVKD. CDR3 length equals 15 residues. The germline V and J ends were trimmed by 6 bases and 0 bases, with 12 bases remaining between them. The CDR3 DNA is TGTGCCATCAGCCCCGGGGACTTCTCTGGAAACACCATATATTTT. Its translation: CAISPGDFSGNTIYF.

The chain employs TRBV11-1 and TRBJ2-3, with no clear D. Trimming took 6 bases from V and 0 from J, leaving 13 bases between them. CDR3 length: 15 residues. Germline V gene data show CDR1 as SGHAT and CDR2 as FQDESV (reference sequence). In DNA, the CDR3 is TGTGCCAGCAGGGCTGGGCAAGCTAGCACAGATACGCAGTATTTT. Protein sequence: CASRAGQASTDTQYF.

This clonotype showed up many times. The chain carries TRBV11-2 and TRBJ2-7, with TRBD1 matching 10 bases. The CDR3 covers 13 residues. V gave up 4 bases and J gave up 6 bases; unmatched junction bases: 3. Per the germline V gene, CDR1 is SGHAT and CDR2 is FQNNGV. CDR3: CASSSDRGPEQYV. CDR3 DNA sequence: TGTGCCAGCAGCTCCGACAGGGGGCCCGAGCAGTACGTC.

This clonotype was observed at least ten times. The chain joins TRBV19 to TRBJ1-2, with a possible D match to TRBD1 (5 bases). Trimming cost V 7 bases and J 0 bases, with 12 bases left between them. The CDR3 spans 14 residues. Germline CDR1 and CDR2: LNHDA and SQIVND (reference sequence). This chain's CDR3 is CASKKQTANYGYTF. CDR3 DNA sequence: TGTGCCAGTAAAAAACAGACAGCTAACTATGGCTACACCTTC.

There are a few counts of this clonotype. The chain joins TRBV3-1 to TRBJ2-2; D is unresolved. CDR1 and CDR2 from the germline V gene are LGHDT and YNNKEL (reference sequence). Trimming stripped 1 base from V and 9 bases from J, with 12 bases between. The CDR3 is made up of 14 amino acids. In DNA form, the CDR3 reads TGTGCCAGCAGCCAAGTTGGTCCGACCCGGGAGCTGTTTTTT. Its protein is CASSQVGPTRELFF.

V gene TRBV10-3 combines with J gene TRBJ1-2; 9 positions agree with TRBD1. CDR1 and CDR2 from the germline V gene are ENHRY and SYGVKD. The CDR3 is made up of 14 amino acids. Trimming at V came to 5 bases and at J to 8 bases, leaving 9 bases not matched to a gene. The CDR3 loop is CAISPGTGYGGYTF. CDR3 in DNA: TGTGCCATCAGTCCCGGGACAGGGTACGGAGGCTACACCTTC.

This clonotype was recorded at least ten times. The CDR3 DNA follows: TGTGCCAGCAGCTTAGGGGTTGGGGGGCTCCAAGAGACCCAGTACTTC. As protein: CASSLGVGGLQETQYF. V usage is TRBV11-2 and J usage is TRBJ2-5; either TRBD1 or TRBD2 may fit D (6 bases each). The CDR3 is 16 residues long. The germline CDR1 and CDR2 sequences are SGHAT and FQNNGV. Trimming shortened V by 1 base and J by 1 base, and 13 bases separated the two germline ends.

The table lists this clonotype with a few counts. The junction differs from germline at one of its ends, possibly a read error. The chain recombines TRBV4-1 with TRBJ1-3, with no clear D. Germline values: CDR1 MGHRA, CDR2 YSYEKL. This CDR3 is 15 amino acids long. The chain's CDR3 is CASSPFVVSENTIYF. In nucleotides, the CDR3 is TGCGCCAGCAGCCCATTTGTAGTTTCTGAAAACACCATATATTTT.

There are a few counts of this clonotype. The chain combines TRBV7-6 with TRBJ1-4; TRBD1 agrees at 8 bases. V trimming: 3 bases; J trimming: 8 bases; junction bases outside the gene matches: 2. The CDR3 length is 13 residues. Looked up from germline, CDR1 is SGHVS and CDR2 is FNYEAQ. The CDR3 is CASSLDREEKLFF. The CDR3 nucleotides are TGTGCCAGCAGCTTGGACAGGGAAGAAAAACTGTTTTTT.

The V gene is TRBV5-6, the J gene TRBJ2-3; TRBD1 or TRBD2 may be the D gene (6 bases each). The CDR3 runs to 20 residues. Trimming took off 5 bases at V and 0 bases at J, with 28 bases between the two ends. Germline CDR1 is SGHDT and CDR2 is YYEEEE. This CDR3 is CASSFLTAGRGGKSTDTQYF. CDR3 sequence (DNA): TGTGCCAGCAGTTTCCTAACCGCGGGGCGTGGGGGCAAGAGCACAGATACGCAGTATTTT.

The chain has TRBV2 and TRBJ1-1; unclear D gene. From germline, CDR1 is SNHLY and CDR2 FYNNEI. V was cut by 2 bases and J by 10 bases, with 14 bases left in between. The CDR3 totals 13 residues. CDR3 residues: CASSEQARSGAFF. CDR3 DNA: TGTGCCAGCAGTGAACAGGCGAGAAGTGGAGCTTTCTTT.

This clonotype was seen a handful of times. The chain employs TRBV20-1 and TRBJ2-3; D is uncertain. V gave up 4 bases and J gave up 1 base, with 12 bases separating them. The CDR3 has 14 amino acids. The germline gives CDR1 DFQATT, CDR2 SNEGSKA (reference sequence). The CDR3 sequence is CSATAGFRTDTQYF. The CDR3 DNA reads as TGCAGTGCTACCGCAGGCTTTCGCACAGATACGCAGTATTTT.